This T cell receptor beta chain derives from a study of blood T cell repertoires in COVID-19. Assay used: immunoSEQ multiplex PCR; TCRdb lists only in-frame clones, some missing. The data contain fewer than 300,000 clones, around 82% of them singletons. Unmatched junction bases numbered 3, after V lost 9 bases and J lost 2 bases. There are 13 residues in the CDR3. CDR1 and CDR2 (germline): MNHNY, SVGAGI (reference sequence). This rearrangement joins TRBV6-6 to TRBJ2-2; 7 bases agree with TRBD1. Sequencing input: peripheral blood. This clonotype was sampled from a person between 65 and 79 years old with COVID-19, enrolled during active disease. CDR3 region: CASRGPNTGELFF. The CDR3 bases are TGTGCCAGTAGGGGGCCTAACACCGGGGAGCTGTTTTTT.